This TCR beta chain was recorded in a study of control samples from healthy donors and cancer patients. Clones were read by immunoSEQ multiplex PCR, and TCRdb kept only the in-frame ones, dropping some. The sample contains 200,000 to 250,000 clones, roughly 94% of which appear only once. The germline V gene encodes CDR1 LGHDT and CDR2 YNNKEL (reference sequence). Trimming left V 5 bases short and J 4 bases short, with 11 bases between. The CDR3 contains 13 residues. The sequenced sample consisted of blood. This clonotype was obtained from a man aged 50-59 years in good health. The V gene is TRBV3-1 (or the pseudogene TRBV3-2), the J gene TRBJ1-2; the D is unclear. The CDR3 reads CASSDQATYGYTF. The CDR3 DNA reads TGTGCCAGCAGCGACCAGGCCACCTATGGCTACACCTTC.